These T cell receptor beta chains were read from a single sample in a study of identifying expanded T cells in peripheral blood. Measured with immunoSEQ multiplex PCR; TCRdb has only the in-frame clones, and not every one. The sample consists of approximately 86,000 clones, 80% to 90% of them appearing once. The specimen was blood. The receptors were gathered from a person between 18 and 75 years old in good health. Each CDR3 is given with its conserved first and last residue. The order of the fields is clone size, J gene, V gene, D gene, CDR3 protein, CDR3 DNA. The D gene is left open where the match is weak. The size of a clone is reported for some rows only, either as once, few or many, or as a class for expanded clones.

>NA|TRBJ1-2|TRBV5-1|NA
CASSLGVGGLSLGYGYTF
TGCGCCAGCAGCTTGGGGGTTGGCGGATTAAGCTTAGGCTATGGCTACACCTTC
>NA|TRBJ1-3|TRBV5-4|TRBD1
CASSENRGLSGNTIYF
TGTGCCAGCAGCGAAAACAGGGGCCTCTCTGGAAACACCATATATTTT
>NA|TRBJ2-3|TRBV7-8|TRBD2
CASRKNSGISTDTQYF
TGTGCCAGCAGAAAAAATAGCGGGATCAGCACAGATACGCAGTATTTT
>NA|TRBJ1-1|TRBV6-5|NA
CASSLGFEPTEAFF
TGTGCCAGCAGTTTGGGATTTGAGCCCACTGAAGCTTTCTTT
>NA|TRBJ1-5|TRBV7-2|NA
CASSSGGNQPQHF
TGTGCCAGCAGCTCAGGGGGCAATCAGCCCCAGCATTTT
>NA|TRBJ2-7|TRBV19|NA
CASSIRYAGMDYEQYF
TGTGCCAGTAGTATACGGTATGCGGGCATGGACTACGAGCAGTACTTC
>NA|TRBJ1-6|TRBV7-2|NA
CASSSDLILNSPLHF
TGTGCCAGCAGCTCAGACCTGATCCTGAATTCACCCCTCCACTTT
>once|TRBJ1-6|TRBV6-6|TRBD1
CASSTGQWNSPLHF
TGTGCCAGCAGCACGGGACAGTGGAATTCACCCCTCCACTTT
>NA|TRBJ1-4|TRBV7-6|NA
CASSSQETEKLFF
TGTGCCAGCAGCTCACAGGAGACAGAAAAACTGTTTTTT
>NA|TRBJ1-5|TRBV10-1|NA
CASSESQGGQPQHF
TGCGCCAGCAGTGAGTCGCAGGGCGGGCAGCCCCAGCATTTT
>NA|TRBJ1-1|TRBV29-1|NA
CSVARLANTEAFF
TGCAGCGTTGCTAGACTTGCGAACACTGAAGCTTTCTTT
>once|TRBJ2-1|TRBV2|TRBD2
CASSGKRGGYNEQFF
TGTGCCAGCAGTGGAAAGCGGGGAGGGTACAATGAGCAGTTCTTC
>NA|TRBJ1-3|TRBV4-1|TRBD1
CASSQDRDRGPGNTIYF
TGCGCCAGCAGCCAAGACCGGGACAGGGGGCCTGGAAACACCATATATTTT
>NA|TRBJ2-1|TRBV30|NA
CAWSYRENEQFF
TGTGCCTGGAGTTACAGGGAAAATGAGCAGTTCTTC
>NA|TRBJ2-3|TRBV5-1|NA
CASSLVPGRWADTQYF
TGCGCCAGCAGCTTGGTTCCAGGGCGGTGGGCAGATACGCAGTATTTT
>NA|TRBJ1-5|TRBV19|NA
CASSPGRQPQHF
TGTGCCAGTAGTCCAGGGAGGCAGCCCCAGCATTTT
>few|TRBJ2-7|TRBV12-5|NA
CASGLALGYEQYF
TGTGCTAGTGGTTTGGCGCTCGGGTACGAGCAGTACTTC
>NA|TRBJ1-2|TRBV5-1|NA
CASSLFRDGANGYTF
TGCGCCAGCAGCTTGTTTAGGGATGGGGCTAATGGCTACACCTTC
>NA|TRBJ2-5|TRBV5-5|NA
CASSLAVFSQGTQETQYF
TGTGCCAGCAGCTTGGCCGTGTTTTCTCAGGGGACACAAGAGACCCAGTACTTC
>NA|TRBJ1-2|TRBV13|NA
CASTRRGRSMGYTF
TGTGCCAGCACCCGAAGGGGGAGATCCATGGGCTACACCTTC